The rows below give T cell receptor beta chains drawn from one sample of a study of PD-L1 blockade in urothelial cancer. Assay: immunoSEQ multiplex PCR; the TCRdb copy retains only in-frame clones and omits some. The table has about 70,000 clones, under 90% seen once. The sequencing here drew on PBMCs, taken around atezolizumab (anti-PD-L1) treatment. The source of these receptors is a man aged 70-80 years with urothelial cancer. Both conserved end residues are part of each CDR3. The D gene is left open where the match is weak. Clone size is shown for a subset of rows, as once, few, many or a class of expanded clone.

V gene: TRBV5-1
J gene: TRBJ2-1
D gene: TRBD2
clone size: NA
CDR3 protein: CASSLGGSSYNEQFF
CDR3 DNA: TGCGCCAGCAGCTTGGGCGGGAGCTCCTACAATGAGCAGTTCTTC

V gene: TRBV28
J gene: TRBJ1-2
D gene: TRBD1
clone size: NA
CDR3 protein: CASLGGRDGSGYTF
CDR3 DNA: TGTGCCAGCCTAGGGGGCAGGGATGGGAGCGGCTACACCTTC

V gene: TRBV5-1
J gene: TRBJ2-1
D gene: NA
clone size: NA
CDR3 protein: CASSKTSNEQFF
CDR3 DNA: TGCGCCAGCAGCAAGACTAGCAATGAGCAGTTCTTC

V gene: TRBV4-2
J gene: TRBJ2-3
D gene: TRBD2
clone size: few
CDR3 protein: CASSQTSGSGADTQYF
CDR3 DNA: TGTGCCAGCAGCCAGACTAGCGGGAGCGGGGCAGATACGCAGTATTTT

V gene: TRBV6-6
J gene: TRBJ1-6
D gene: NA
clone size: NA
CDR3 protein: CASTEGNSPLHF
CDR3 DNA: TGTGCCAGCACTGAGGGAAATTCACCCCTCCACTTT

V gene: TRBV18
J gene: TRBJ2-7
D gene: TRBD1
clone size: NA
CDR3 protein: CASSRQGDLYEQYF
CDR3 DNA: TGTGCCAGCTCGAGACAGGGGGACTTATACGAGCAGTACTTC

V gene: TRBV28
J gene: TRBJ1-5
D gene: NA
clone size: NA
CDR3 protein: CASSSPGGSNQPQHF
CDR3 DNA: TGTGCCAGCAGTTCCCCTGGAGGAAGCAATCAGCCCCAGCATTTT

V gene: TRBV5-1
J gene: TRBJ2-3
D gene: NA
clone size: NA
CDR3 protein: CASQDTGSTDTQYF
CDR3 DNA: TGCGCCAGCCAAGACACCGGAAGCACAGATACGCAGTATTTT

V gene: TRBV29-1
J gene: TRBJ2-7
D gene: TRBD1
clone size: NA
CDR3 protein: CSVPGQGSSYEQYF
CDR3 DNA: TGCAGCGTACCCGGACAGGGGTCGTCCTACGAGCAGTACTTC

V gene: TRBV10-2
J gene: TRBJ1-5
D gene: NA
clone size: NA
CDR3 protein: CASSEQGSNQPQHF
CDR3 DNA: TGCGCCAGCAGTGAGCAGGGTTCTAATCAGCCCCAGCATTTT

V gene: TRBV28
J gene: TRBJ1-5
D gene: TRBD1
clone size: once
CDR3 protein: CASSSTGTGNQPQHF
CDR3 DNA: TGTGCCAGCAGTTCCACCGGGACAGGGAATCAGCCCCAGCATTTT

V gene: TRBV2
J gene: TRBJ2-3
D gene: TRBD2
clone size: NA
CDR3 protein: CASSEGLAETDTQYF
CDR3 DNA: TGTGCCAGCAGTGAAGGACTAGCGGAGACAGATACGCAGTATTTT

V gene: TRBV5-1
J gene: TRBJ2-2
D gene: TRBD1
clone size: NA
CDR3 protein: CASSFRDRLNTGELFF
CDR3 DNA: TGCGCCAGCAGCTTCCGGGACAGGTTAAACACCGGGGAGCTGTTTTTT

V gene: TRBV11-3
J gene: TRBJ2-5
D gene: NA
clone size: NA
CDR3 protein: CASSLGSDGKETQYF
CDR3 DNA: TGTGCCAGCAGCTTAGGGAGTGACGGGAAAGAGACCCAGTACTTC

V gene: TRBV27
J gene: TRBJ2-3
D gene: TRBD2
clone size: NA
CDR3 protein: CASSFLSGKSTDTQYF
CDR3 DNA: TGTGCCAGCAGCTTCCTGAGCGGGAAGAGCACAGATACGCAGTATTTT

V gene: TRBV27
J gene: TRBJ2-2
D gene: TRBD1
clone size: once
CDR3 protein: CASSTGTGPTGELFF
CDR3 DNA: TGTGCCAGCAGCACCGGGACAGGGCCCACCGGGGAGCTGTTTTTT

V gene: TRBV29-1
J gene: TRBJ2-3
D gene: TRBD1
clone size: once
CDR3 protein: CSVWTGGGDTQYF
CDR3 DNA: TGCAGCGTCTGGACAGGGGGAGGAGATACGCAGTATTTT

V gene: TRBV2
J gene: TRBJ1-5
D gene: NA
clone size: NA
CDR3 protein: CASSDRGIGQPQHF
CDR3 DNA: TGTGCCAGCAGTGATCGGGGAATTGGTCAGCCCCAGCATTTT

V gene: TRBV28
J gene: TRBJ1-1
D gene: NA
clone size: few
CDR3 protein: CASSLSGEAFF
CDR3 DNA: TGTGCCAGCAGTTTATCAGGGGAAGCTTTCTTT

V gene: TRBV2
J gene: TRBJ2-2
D gene: TRBD2
clone size: NA
CDR3 protein: CASNPGLAGVRTGELFF
CDR3 DNA: TGTGCCAGCAACCCGGGACTAGCGGGAGTAAGAACCGGGGAGCTGTTTTTT

V gene: TRBV5-1
J gene: TRBJ2-2
D gene: TRBD2
clone size: once
CDR3 protein: CASSLVRTSPTGELFF
CDR3 DNA: TGCGCCAGCAGCTTGGTACGGACTAGCCCCACCGGGGAGCTGTTTTTT

V gene: TRBV29-1
J gene: TRBJ2-7
D gene: TRBD1
clone size: NA
CDR3 protein: CSVDPGQGTYEQYF
CDR3 DNA: TGCAGCGTTGACCCGGGACAGGGTACTTACGAGCAGTACTTC

V gene: TRBV19
J gene: TRBJ2-3
D gene: TRBD1
clone size: NA
CDR3 protein: CASSITGVGDTQYF
CDR3 DNA: TGTGCCAGTAGTATAACAGGGGTTGGAGATACGCAGTATTTT

V gene: TRBV28
J gene: TRBJ1-5
D gene: TRBD1
clone size: NA
CDR3 protein: CASSGTANQPQHF
CDR3 DNA: TGTGCCAGCAGCGGGACAGCAAATCAGCCCCAGCATTTT

V gene: TRBV2
J gene: TRBJ2-1
D gene: NA
clone size: NA
CDR3 protein: CASSDLLEQFF
CDR3 DNA: TGTGCCAGCAGTGACCTACTCGAGCAGTTCTTC

V gene: TRBV28
J gene: TRBJ1-5
D gene: NA
clone size: NA
CDR3 protein: CASSLWRNGNQPQHF
CDR3 DNA: TGTGCCAGCAGTTTGTGGCGGAACGGCAATCAGCCCCAGCATTTT

V gene: TRBV7-9
J gene: TRBJ2-1
D gene: NA
clone size: NA
CDR3 protein: CASSRDFPDEQFF
CDR3 DNA: TGTGCCAGCAGCAGGGACTTCCCAGATGAGCAGTTCTTC

V gene: TRBV11-2
J gene: TRBJ2-5
D gene: NA
clone size: NA
CDR3 protein: CASGLEKGGSMETQYF
CDR3 DNA: TGTGCCAGCGGCTTAGAGAAGGGGGGGAGTATGGAGACCCAGTACTTC

V gene: TRBV5-5
J gene: TRBJ2-2
D gene: NA
clone size: NA
CDR3 protein: CASSLQMRTGELFF
CDR3 DNA: TGTGCCAGCAGCTTGCAGATGAGGACCGGGGAGCTGTTTTTT

V gene: TRBV5-1
J gene: TRBJ2-1
D gene: TRBD2
clone size: NA
CDR3 protein: CASSLPTSGADNEQFF
CDR3 DNA: TGCGCCAGCAGCTTGCCCACTAGCGGGGCCGACAATGAGCAGTTCTTC

V gene: TRBV18
J gene: TRBJ2-7
D gene: TRBD1
clone size: NA
CDR3 protein: CASSRGQGSSYEQYF
CDR3 DNA: TGTGCCAGCTCACGAGGACAGGGAAGCTCCTACGAGCAGTACTTC

V gene: TRBV7-6
J gene: TRBJ2-1
D gene: NA
clone size: NA
CDR3 protein: CASSSSAVRQFF
CDR3 DNA: TGTGCCAGCAGCTCCTCCGCCGTGAGGCAGTTCTTC

V gene: TRBV2
J gene: TRBJ2-2
D gene: TRBD2
clone size: NA
CDR3 protein: CASRVGSSGIRRGTGELFF
CDR3 DNA: TGTGCCAGCAGAGTAGGGTCTAGCGGGATTCGCAGGGGAACCGGGGAGCTGTTTTTT

V gene: TRBV9
J gene: TRBJ2-5
D gene: TRBD1
clone size: NA
CDR3 protein: CASSGTGVQETQYF
CDR3 DNA: TGTGCCAGCAGCGGAACAGGGGTCCAAGAGACCCAGTACTTC

V gene: TRBV25-1
J gene: TRBJ1-1
D gene: TRBD1
clone size: NA
CDR3 protein: CASSEYKGANTEAFF
CDR3 DNA: TGTGCCAGCAGTGAATATAAGGGGGCCAACACTGAAGCTTTCTTT

V gene: TRBV7-2
J gene: TRBJ1-4
D gene: NA
clone size: NA
CDR3 protein: CASSLVVSVNEKLFF
CDR3 DNA: TGTGCCAGCAGCTTAGTTGTCTCAGTTAATGAAAAACTGTTTTTT

V gene: TRBV25-1
J gene: TRBJ1-1
D gene: TRBD1
clone size: NA
CDR3 protein: CASSAHRGLNTEAFF
CDR3 DNA: TGTGCCAGCAGTGCCCACAGGGGCTTGAACACTGAAGCTTTCTTT

V gene: TRBV9
J gene: TRBJ2-3
D gene: TRBD1
clone size: NA
CDR3 protein: CASSERTGRDTQYF
CDR3 DNA: TGTGCCAGCAGCGAGCGGACAGGGAGAGATACGCAGTATTTT

V gene: TRBV28
J gene: TRBJ2-7
D gene: NA
clone size: NA
CDR3 protein: CASSLWEGSSYEQYF
CDR3 DNA: TGTGCCAGCAGTTTATGGGAAGGGAGCTCCTACGAGCAGTACTTC

V gene: TRBV6-5
J gene: TRBJ2-1
D gene: NA
clone size: NA
CDR3 protein: CASSYSVSSEQFF
CDR3 DNA: TGTGCCAGCAGTTACAGCGTAAGCAGTGAGCAGTTCTTC

V gene: TRBV13
J gene: TRBJ2-2
D gene: NA
clone size: NA
CDR3 protein: CASSSSSRDELFF
CDR3 DNA: TGTGCCAGCAGCTCCAGCAGCAGGGATGAGCTGTTTTTT

V gene: TRBV27
J gene: TRBJ2-7
D gene: NA
clone size: NA
CDR3 protein: CASSPQFEGGQYF
CDR3 DNA: TGTGCCAGCAGTCCTCAGTTTGAGGGTGGGCAGTACTTC

V gene: TRBV10-1
J gene: TRBJ2-2
D gene: NA
clone size: NA
CDR3 protein: CASSGTQAGELFF
CDR3 DNA: TGCGCCAGCAGTGGGACACAGGCCGGGGAGCTGTTTTTT

V gene: TRBV6-6
J gene: TRBJ1-4
D gene: TRBD1
clone size: NA
CDR3 protein: CASSSDRVDEKLFF
CDR3 DNA: TGTGCCAGCAGTTCGGACAGGGTGGATGAAAAACTGTTTTTT

V gene: TRBV4-2
J gene: TRBJ2-7
D gene: TRBD2
clone size: NA
CDR3 protein: CASSQGGGSYEQYF
CDR3 DNA: TGTGCCAGCAGCCAAGGTGGCGGGAGCTACGAGCAGTACTTC

V gene: TRBV29-1
J gene: TRBJ2-3
D gene: TRBD2
clone size: NA
CDR3 protein: CSVLAGVTTDTQYF
CDR3 DNA: TGCAGCGTTTTAGCGGGAGTAACTACAGATACGCAGTATTTT

V gene: TRBV28
J gene: TRBJ1-1
D gene: NA
clone size: NA
CDR3 protein: CASSISVPLNTEAFF
CDR3 DNA: TGTGCCAGCAGTATTTCGGTCCCCTTGAACACTGAAGCTTTCTTT

V gene: TRBV2
J gene: TRBJ1-1
D gene: NA
clone size: NA
CDR3 protein: CASRAVQGGTEAFF
CDR3 DNA: TGTGCCAGCAGGGCCGTGCAGGGAGGCACTGAAGCTTTCTTT